Within the sample, the clone carrying this T cell receptor beta chain is medium-sized. The sample belongs to a study of T-cell reconstitution after alpha-beta-depleted transplantation in children. Preparation of the TCRbeta library was carried out with unique molecular identifiers. TCRdb re-called the PCR reads with MiXCR, one entry per CDR3 protein. The table has about 6,200 distinct CDR3 sequences, about 15% seen once. Germline values: CDR1 DFQATT, CDR2 SNEGSKA (reference sequence). The CDR3 spans 13 residues. V was pared by 5 bases and J by 2 bases, with 2 bases of the junction left unmatched. The clonotype comes from a boy aged 5-17 years with acute lymphoblastic leukemia, due to receive a stem cell transplant. Sequences were derived from PBMCs, sampled before TCRalphabeta/CD19-depleted stem cell transplant. The V gene is TRBV20-1, the J gene TRBJ1-3; 8 positions match TRBD1. In DNA form, the CDR3 reads TGCAGTGCTGGACAGGGTGCTGGAAACACCATATATTTT. Translation gives CSAGQGAGNTIYF.